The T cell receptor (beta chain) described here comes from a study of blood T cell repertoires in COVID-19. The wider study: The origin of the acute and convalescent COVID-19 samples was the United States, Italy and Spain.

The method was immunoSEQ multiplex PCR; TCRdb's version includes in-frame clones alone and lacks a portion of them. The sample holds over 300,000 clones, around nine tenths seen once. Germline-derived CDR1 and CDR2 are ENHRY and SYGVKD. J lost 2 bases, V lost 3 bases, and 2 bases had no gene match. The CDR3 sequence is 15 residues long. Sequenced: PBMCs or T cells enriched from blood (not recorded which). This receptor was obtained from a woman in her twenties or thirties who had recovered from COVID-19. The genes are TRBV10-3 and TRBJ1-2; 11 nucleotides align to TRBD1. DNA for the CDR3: TGTGCCATCAGTGAATGGACAGGGGGCAACTATGGCTACACCTTC. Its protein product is CAISEWTGGNYGYTF.